This T cell receptor (beta chain) stems from a study of T cell repertoires in cytomegalovirus infection. Study at large: Selected CMV epitopes included recently identified HLA-C-restricted ones as well as well-studied HLA-B-restricted ones. Based on public TCR beta signatures, there were indications of CMV infection and of a matching HLA type. Whole-study results and caveats: The ex vivo response was dominated by HLA-C-restricted CMV-specific TCR beta clonotypes. Cumulated frequencies of public TCR beta families served to identify carriers of CMV plus the relevant HLA.

On this clonotype itself: Its target is not known.

Germline CDR1 and CDR2: MNHEY and SVGAGI. CDR3 size: 17 residues. V was clipped by 6 bases and J by 4 bases, with 24 bases between them. MiXCR, run by TCRdb on the reads, gives a single entry per CDR3 protein. The sample has roughly 920,000 distinct CDR3 sequences; around 31% are singletons. The chain links TRBV6-5 to TRBJ1-1; weak D call: TRBD1 (5 bases). The receptor comes from a human donor in good health (CMV status not recorded). Some clones in this sample may be carry-over from other donors' samples. The sequencing here drew on cultured CD8+ T cells from PBMCs, taken from culture after CMV antigen stimulation. The CDR3 reads CASSPSSWRDGSTEAFF. The CDR3 nucleotides are TGTGCCAGCAGCCCCTCTAGTTGGAGGGACGGTAGCACTGAAGCTTTCTTT.